The 24 T cell receptor beta chains below all came from one sample that was sequenced in a study of OX40 agonist ivuxolimab in advanced cancers. The data were produced by immunoSEQ multiplex PCR, yet TCRdb's version contains in-frame clones alone and is incomplete. This sample yields about 61,000 clones, of which 86% are seen a single time; roughly 0.5% belongs to the top ten. The source material was CD4+ or CD8+ T cells sorted from blood, sampled in a trial of the OX40 agonist ivuxolimab. All receptors derive from an adult with an advanced solid tumor such as melanoma, head and neck, liver or kidney cancer.

The chain couples TRBV19 to TRBJ1-3, with TRBD1 identical over 7 bases. Germline values: CDR1 LNHDA, CDR2 SQIVND (reference sequence). V shed 3 bases and J 4 bases; nucleotides not matched to a gene: 3. The CDR3 covers 14 residues. In DNA, the CDR3 is TGTGCCAGTAGTATCGGGACAGCCGGAAACACCATATATTTT. Translated: CASSIGTAGNTIYF.

This clone was found once. V usage is TRBV19 and J usage is TRBJ1-1; D is ambiguous. V was pared by 3 bases and J by 8 bases, with 13 bases between. The germline V gene has CDR1 LNHDA and CDR2 SQIVND (reference sequence). The CDR3 sequence is 13 residues long. CDR3 loop: CASSIRKAREAFF. CDR3 DNA sequence: TGTGCCAGTAGTATCAGGAAAGCCCGAGAAGCTTTCTTT. The entire variable domain, with the rest obtained from reference TRBV19 and TRBJ1-1, is as follows: DGGITQSPKYLFRKEGQNVTLSCEQNLNHDAMYWYRQDPGQGLRLIYYSQIVNDFQKGDIAEGYSVSREKKESFPLTVTSAQKNPTAFYLCASSIRKAREAFFGQGTRLTVV.

This clone was counted once. The rearrangement uses TRBV7-2 and TRBJ2-2; D possibly corresponds to TRBD1 (6 bases). Germline assignment: CDR1 SGHTA and CDR2 FQGNSA. With 5 bases removed from V and 2 bases from J, the gap between germline ends came to 15 bases. CDR3 length equals 16 residues. CDR3 in DNA: TGTGCCAGCAGCCGATACGGACAGCTTAACACCGGGGAGCTGTTTTTT. Translated: CASSRYGQLNTGELFF.

This sequence joins TRBV11-3 and TRBJ2-5; D gene ambiguous. The germline CDR1 and CDR2 sequences are SGHNT and YENEEA. The CDR3 runs 13 residues. Trimming left V 5 bases short and J 0 bases short, with 7 bases between. CDR3 region: CASSMTHQETQYF. CDR3 sequence (DNA): TGTGCCAGCAGCATGACACACCAAGAGACCCAGTACTTC.

This clone was picked up a small number of times. J is TRBJ2-7 and V is TRBV5-1; D not resolved. This CDR3 spans 13 amino acids. The V end lost 4 bases, the J end lost 7 bases, and 15 bases lay between the germline ends. The germline V gene encodes CDR1 SGHRS and CDR2 YFSETQ. CDR3: CASSLTPGEEQYF. CDR3 bases: TGCGCCAGCAGCCTAACGCCGGGCGAAGAGCAGTACTTC.

The chain joins TRBV18 to TRBJ1-6, with 7 bases aligning to TRBD1. The length of the CDR3 is 16 residues. Germline-derived CDR1 and CDR2 are KGHSH and LQKENI. The V and J ends lost 4 bases and 8 bases, in that order; junction bases with no gene match: 11. CDR3 region: CASSRGTAGLDSPLHF. The CDR3 DNA reads TGTGCCAGCTCACGCGGGACAGCCGGTTTGGATTCACCCCTCCACTTT.

This clone was counted only a few times. The J gene is TRBJ1-2, the V gene TRBV10-1; 9 bases map to TRBD1. V shed 5 bases and J 2 bases; nucleotides not matched to a gene: 12. Per germline, CDR1 WNHNN and CDR2 SYGVQD (reference sequence). This CDR3 contains 17 residues. The CDR3 coding sequence is TGCGCCAGCAGTCCACCCAACAGGGGGCCCTCCAACTATGGCTACACCTTC. As protein: CASSPPNRGPSNYGYTF.

This clone is a singleton in its sample. J is TRBJ2-7 and V is TRBV7-9; the match to TRBD2 covers 9 bases. CDR1 and CDR2 (germline): SEHNR, FQNEAQ (reference sequence). The ends lost 5 bases at V and 4 bases at J; junction bases unmatched: 6. The CDR3 has 14 amino acids. The CDR3 DNA reads as TGTGCCAGCAGCCTACGCGCGGGAGGGTACGAGCAGTACTTC. As protein: CASSLRAGGYEQYF.

V and J are TRBV7-2 and TRBJ2-2, with 9 bases identical to TRBD1. The CDR3 is 18 residues long. V dropped 3 bases and J dropped 5; count of bases not matched to a gene: 13. The germline CDR1 and CDR2 sequences are SGHTA and FQGNSA. The CDR3 DNA follows: TGTGCCAGCAGCTTCAGATCGGGACAGGGAATTAGGACCGGGGAGCTGTTTTTT. Its translation: CASSFRSGQGIRTGELFF. The full variable domain, its missing parts supplied by reference TRBV7-2 and TRBJ2-2, is GAGVSQSPSNKVTEKGKDVELRCDPISGHTALYWYRQSLGQGLEFLIYFQGNSAPDKSGLPSDRFSAERTGGSVSTLTIQRTQQEDSAVYLCASSFRSGQGIRTGELFFGEGSRLTVL.

The chain employs TRBV14 and TRBJ2-6; TRBD1 agrees at 8 bases. Germline V CDR1 and CDR2: SGHDN, FVKESK. The ends lost 6 bases at V and 4 bases at J; junction bases unmatched: 5. The CDR3 spans 15 residues. The CDR3 nucleotides read TGTGCCAGCAGTACGACAGGGGCCGGGGCCAACGTCCTGACTTTC. It is translated as CASSTTGAGANVLTF.

Of note for this clone: This CDR3 fails to terminate in the conserved phenylalanine or tryptophan, so it likely reflects a read error. Because the CDR3's place on the DNA is in doubt, the DNA is left out and the CDR3 is given as listed by TCRdb. This chain connects TRBV7-9 to TRBJ1-4; the DNA was not compared with TRBD1, the D call given in the table. The CDR3 length is 13 residues, termini included. CDR1 SEHNR and CDR2 FQNEAQ come from the germline V gene (reference sequence). The CDR3 reads CASSLSGGQGLSL.

This clone was recorded a few times. J is TRBJ1-5 and V is TRBV28, with D maybe TRBD1 (6 bases). V lost 6 bases, J lost 0 bases, and 18 bases lay in between. This CDR3 has 17 amino acids. CDR1 and CDR2 from the germline V gene are MDHEN and SYDVKM. DNA for the CDR3: TGTGCCAGCAGAACCCCCCCCGGACAGCCTAGCAATCAGCCCCAGCATTTT. Its translation: CASRTPPGQPSNQPQHF.

The chain uses TRBV27 and TRBJ2-7, with D tentatively TRBD2 (6 bases). CDR3 length equals 13 residues. Trimming cost V 5 bases and J 3 bases, with 11 bases left between them. Germline CDR1 MNHEY, CDR2 SMNVEV (reference sequence). The CDR3 nucleotides are TGTGCCAGCAGTGCCTCGCGGGACTACGAGCAGTACTTC. It yields the protein CASSASRDYEQYF.

V usage is TRBV5-5 and J usage is TRBJ1-5; D might be TRBD1 (6 bases). Trimming removed 1 base from V and 4 bases from J, with 9 bases in between. CDR3 length: 14 amino acids. Germline CDR1 and CDR2: SGHKS and YYEKEE (reference sequence). DNA of the CDR3: TGTGCCAGCAGCTTGCGGGACACAAATCAGCCCCAGCATTTT. Protein: CASSLRDTNQPQHF.

V and J are TRBV28 and TRBJ2-1; 9 nucleotides match TRBD1. This CDR3 comprises 15 residues. CDR1 MDHEN and CDR2 SYDVKM come from the germline V gene. Germline trimming cut 6 bases from V and 9 bases from J; bases unmatched to any gene: 12. The CDR3 protein is CASSPTPGQGGEQFF. DNA for the CDR3: TGTGCCAGCAGCCCAACGCCGGGACAGGGAGGTGAGCAGTTCTTC.

This rearrangement joins TRBV12-2 to TRBJ2-6. TRBV12-2 has pseudogene status. The CDR3 extends over 17 amino acids. The CDR3 nucleotides are TGTGCAAGTCGCTTAGCGATTCGGACCTCTGGGGCCAACGTCCTGACTTTC. Translating it yields CASRLAIRTSGANVLTF.

The rearrangement links TRBV29-1 to TRBJ1-6; perhaps TRBD1 as D (5 bases). CDR3 length equals 14 residues. V lost 6 bases and J lost 6, with 15 bases in between. CDR1 is SQVTM and CDR2 is ANQGSEA in the germline V gene. CDR3 in amino acids: CSVGIGGGNSPLHF. CDR3 DNA: TGCAGCGTCGGCATTGGGGGGGGTAATTCACCCCTCCACTTT.

This chain links TRBV25-1 with TRBJ1-4; D is possibly TRBD1 (5 bases). There are 17 residues in the CDR3. Germline V lookup: CDR1 MGHDK, CDR2 SYGVNS. V was trimmed by 2 bases and J by 3 bases, leaving 16 bases between them. The CDR3, as DNA: TGTGCCAGCAGTGAACTTGTGGGGGGAGCGGCTAATGAAAAACTGTTTTTT. Its translation is CASSELVGGAANEKLFF.

The chain is built from TRBV5-4 and TRBJ2-5; D not resolved. The germline V gene encodes CDR1 SGHNT and CDR2 YYREEE (reference sequence). V gave up 2 bases and J gave up 1 base, with 12 bases separating them. The CDR3 consists of 15 residues. CDR3 DNA sequence: TGTGCCAGCAGCTTCAAAAGGAATTCCCAAGAGACCCAGTACTTC. Amino acids: CASSFKRNSQETQYF.

This chain links TRBV7-8 with TRBJ1-3; D remains ambiguous. V was pared by 3 bases and J by 4 bases, with 7 bases between. The CDR3 covers 13 residues. Germline V gene data show CDR1 as SGHVS and CDR2 as FQNEAQ. The CDR3 DNA sequence: TGTGCCAGCAGCTTCATCAAAGGAAACACCATATATTTT. Translation: CASSFIKGNTIYF.

This clone was counted a single time. V gene TRBV9 combines with J gene TRBJ2-7; 8 bases map to TRBD1. CDR3 length: 15 residues. Germline assignment: CDR1 SGDLS and CDR2 YYNGEE. The V segment lost 0 bases and the J segment 7 bases; nucleotides outside the gene matches: 9. As DNA, the CDR3 is TGTGCCAGCAGCGTAGACGGGCAGGGGGCCGCTGAGCAGTACTTC. Translation: CASSVDGQGAAEQYF.

This clone showed up just once. V and J are TRBV25-1 and TRBJ2-5, with a tentative D call TRBD2 (6 bases). The better agreement between TRBJ2-7 and the DNA end casts doubt on the J call. The CDR3 has 13 residues. Per the germline V gene, CDR1 is MGHDK and CDR2 is SYGVNS. The CDR3 reads CASRRDSTYEQYF. The CDR3 nucleotides read TGTGCCAGCCGACGGGACTCAACCTACGAGCAGTACTTC.

This clone is a singleton in its sample. The V gene is TRBV28, the J gene TRBJ2-1; tentatively, D is TRBD2 (6 bases). Germline V lookup: CDR1 MDHEN, CDR2 SYDVKM. The CDR3 has 16 amino acids. Trimming left V 7 bases short and J 7 bases short, with 23 bases between. In DNA, the CDR3 is TGTGCCAGCAAATCGGGTTCGGGAGTCGGGAGTAATGAGCAGTTCTTC. Its translation: CASKSGSGVGSNEQFF.

The chain joins TRBV28 to TRBJ2-1; TRBD2 agrees at 13 bases. The germline V gene has CDR1 MDHEN and CDR2 SYDVKM. The CDR3 is 18 residues long. J lost 7 bases, V lost 5 bases, and 14 bases had no gene match. For the CDR3, the DNA is TGTGCCAGCAGTCCCCATATAGGCACTAGCGGGGGGGGGAATGAGCAGTTCTTC. Protein sequence: CASSPHIGTSGGGNEQFF. The variable domain in full, completed from reference TRBV28 and TRBJ2-1, reads DVKVTQSSRYLVKRTGEKVFLECVQDMDHENMFWYRQDPGLGLRLIYFSYDVKMKEKGDIPEGYSVSREKKERFSLILESASTNQTSMYLCASSPHIGTSGGGNEQFFGPGTRLTVL.